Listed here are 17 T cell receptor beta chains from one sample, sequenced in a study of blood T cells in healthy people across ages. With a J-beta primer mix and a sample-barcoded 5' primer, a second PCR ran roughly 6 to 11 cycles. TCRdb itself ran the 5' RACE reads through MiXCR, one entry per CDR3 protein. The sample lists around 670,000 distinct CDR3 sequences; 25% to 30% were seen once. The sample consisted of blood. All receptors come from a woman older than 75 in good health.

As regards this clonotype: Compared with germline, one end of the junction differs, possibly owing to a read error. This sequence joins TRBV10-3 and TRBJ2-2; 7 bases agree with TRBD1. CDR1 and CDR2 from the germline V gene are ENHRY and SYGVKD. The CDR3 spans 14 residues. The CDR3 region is CASRTGQNTGELIF. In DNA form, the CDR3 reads TGTGCCAGCCGGACAGGCCAGAACACCGGGGAGCTGATTTTT.

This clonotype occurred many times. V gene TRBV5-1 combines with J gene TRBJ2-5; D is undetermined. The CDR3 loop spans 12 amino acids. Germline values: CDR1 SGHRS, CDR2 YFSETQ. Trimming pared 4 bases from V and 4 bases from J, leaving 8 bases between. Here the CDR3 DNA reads TGCGCCAGCAGCCACCGGGCAGAGACCCAGTACTTC. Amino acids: CASSHRAETQYF. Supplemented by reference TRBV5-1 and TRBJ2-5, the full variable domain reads KAGVTQTPRYLIKTRGQQVTLSCSPISGHRSVSWYQQTPGQGLQFLFEYFSETQRNKGNFPGRFSGRQFSNSRSEMNVSTLELGDSALYLCASSHRAETQYFGPGTRLLVL.

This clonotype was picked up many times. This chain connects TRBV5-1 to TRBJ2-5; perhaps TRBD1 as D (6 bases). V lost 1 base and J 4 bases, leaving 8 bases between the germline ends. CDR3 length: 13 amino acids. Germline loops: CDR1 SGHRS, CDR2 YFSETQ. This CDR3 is CASSLPGAETQYF. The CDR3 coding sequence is TGCGCCAGCAGCTTGCCAGGGGCAGAGACCCAGTACTTC.

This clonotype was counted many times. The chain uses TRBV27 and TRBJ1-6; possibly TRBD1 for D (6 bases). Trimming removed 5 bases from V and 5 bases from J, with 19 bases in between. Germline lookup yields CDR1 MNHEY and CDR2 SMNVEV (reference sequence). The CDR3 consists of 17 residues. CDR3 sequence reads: CASSPLGGPLNNSPLHF. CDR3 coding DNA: TGTGCCAGCAGTCCGCTGGGGGGCCCACTAAATAATTCACCCCTCCACTTT.

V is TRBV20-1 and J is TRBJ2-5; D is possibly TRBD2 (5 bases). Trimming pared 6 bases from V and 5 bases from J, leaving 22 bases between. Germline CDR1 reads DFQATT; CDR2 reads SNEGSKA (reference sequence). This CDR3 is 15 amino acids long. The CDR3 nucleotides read TGCAGTGCCCATCAATCCGGGGTCGGCGGGGAGACCCAGTACTTC. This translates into CSAHQSGVGGETQYF.

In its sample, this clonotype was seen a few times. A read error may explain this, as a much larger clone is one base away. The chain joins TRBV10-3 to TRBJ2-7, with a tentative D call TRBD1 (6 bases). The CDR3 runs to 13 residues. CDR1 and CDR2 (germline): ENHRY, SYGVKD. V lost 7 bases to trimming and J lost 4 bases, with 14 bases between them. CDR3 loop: CAITAGVWYEQYF. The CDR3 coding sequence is TGTGCCATCACAGCAGGGGTGTGGTACGAGCAGTACTTC.

The CDR3: CASSLGGLSTEAFF. In DNA, the CDR3 is TGTGCCAGCTCACTTGGGGGGTTGTCCACTGAAGCTTTCTTT. The chain carries TRBV18 and TRBJ1-1; D may be TRBD1 (5 bases). Per germline, CDR1 KGHSH and CDR2 LQKENI. The CDR3 is 14 amino acids. V lost 4 bases and J lost 4, with 13 bases in between. Together with reference TRBV18 and TRBJ1-1, the CDR3 gives the full variable domain: NAGVMQNPRHLVRRRGQEARLRCSPMKGHSHVYWYRQLPEEGLKFMVYLQKENIIDESGMPKERFSAEFPKEGPSILRIQQVVRGDSAAYFCASSLGGLSTEAFFGQGTRLTVV.

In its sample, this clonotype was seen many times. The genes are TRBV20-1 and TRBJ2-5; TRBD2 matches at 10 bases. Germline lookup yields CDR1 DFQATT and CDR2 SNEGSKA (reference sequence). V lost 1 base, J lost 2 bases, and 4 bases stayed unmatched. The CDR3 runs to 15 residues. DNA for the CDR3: TGCAGTGCTAGAGTCCAGCGGGGGGGACAAGAGACCCAGTACTTC. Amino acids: CSARVQRGGQETQYF.

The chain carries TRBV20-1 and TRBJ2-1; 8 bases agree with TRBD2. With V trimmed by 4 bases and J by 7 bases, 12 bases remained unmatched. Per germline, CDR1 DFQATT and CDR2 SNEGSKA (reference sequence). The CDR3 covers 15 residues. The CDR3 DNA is TGCAGTGCTATTCCCGGGGGGGCCTTTTTAAATGAGCAGTTCTTC. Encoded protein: CSAIPGGAFLNEQFF.

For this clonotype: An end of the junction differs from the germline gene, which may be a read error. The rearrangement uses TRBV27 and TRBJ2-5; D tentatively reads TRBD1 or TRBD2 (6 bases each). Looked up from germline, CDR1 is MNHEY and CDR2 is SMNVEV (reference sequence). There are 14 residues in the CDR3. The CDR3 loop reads CVSSLSGGRGAQYF. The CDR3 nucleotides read TGTGTCAGCAGTTTATCTGGGGGGCGCGGGGCCCAGTACTTC.

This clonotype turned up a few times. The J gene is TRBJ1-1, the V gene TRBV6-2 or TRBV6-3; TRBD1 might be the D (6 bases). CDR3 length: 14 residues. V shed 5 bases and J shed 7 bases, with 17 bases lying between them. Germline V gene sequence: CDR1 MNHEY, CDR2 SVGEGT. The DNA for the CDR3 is TGTGCCAGCAGTCCGAGGGGGTTGTGGGGTGAAGCTTTCTTT. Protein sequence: CASSPRGLWGEAFF.

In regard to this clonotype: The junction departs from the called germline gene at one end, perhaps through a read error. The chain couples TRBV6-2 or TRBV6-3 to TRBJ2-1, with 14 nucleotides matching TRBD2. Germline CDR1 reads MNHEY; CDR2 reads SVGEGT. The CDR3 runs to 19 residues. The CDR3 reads CTSSTTGLAGASSYNEQFF. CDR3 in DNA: TGTACCAGCAGTACGACGGGACTAGCGGGGGCGAGCTCCTACAATGAGCAGTTCTTC.

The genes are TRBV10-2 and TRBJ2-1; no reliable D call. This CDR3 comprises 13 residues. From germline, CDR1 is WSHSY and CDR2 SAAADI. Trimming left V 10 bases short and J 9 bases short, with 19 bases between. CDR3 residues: CATRLPPHGEQFF. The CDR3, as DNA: TGCGCCACCCGACTTCCACCCCACGGTGAGCAGTTCTTC.

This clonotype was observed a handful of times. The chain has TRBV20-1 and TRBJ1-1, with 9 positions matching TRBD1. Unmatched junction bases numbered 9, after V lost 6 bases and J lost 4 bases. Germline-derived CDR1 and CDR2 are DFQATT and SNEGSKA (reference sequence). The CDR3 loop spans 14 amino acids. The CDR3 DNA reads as TGCAGTGCCCCGAACAGGGGGCCGGGCACTGAAGCTTTCTTT. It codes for CSAPNRGPGTEAFF.

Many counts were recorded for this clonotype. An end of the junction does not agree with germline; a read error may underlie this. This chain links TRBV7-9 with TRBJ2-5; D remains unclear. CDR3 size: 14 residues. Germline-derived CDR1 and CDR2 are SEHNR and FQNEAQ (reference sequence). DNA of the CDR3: TGTGCCAGCAGCTTATCCTGGAACCAGGAGACCCAGTACTTC. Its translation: CASSLSWNQETQYF.

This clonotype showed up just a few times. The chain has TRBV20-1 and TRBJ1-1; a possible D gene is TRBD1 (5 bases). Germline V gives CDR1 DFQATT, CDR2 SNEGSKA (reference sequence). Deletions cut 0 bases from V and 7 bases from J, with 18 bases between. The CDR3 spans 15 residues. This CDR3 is CSARDPGGGLDEAFF. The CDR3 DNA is TGCAGTGCTAGAGACCCTGGGGGGGGACTGGATGAAGCTTTCTTT.

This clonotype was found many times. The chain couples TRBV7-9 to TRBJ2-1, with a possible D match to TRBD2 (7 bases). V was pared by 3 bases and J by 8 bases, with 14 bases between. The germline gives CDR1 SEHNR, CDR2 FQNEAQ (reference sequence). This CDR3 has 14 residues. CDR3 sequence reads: CASSFGGQRDEQFF. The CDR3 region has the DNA TGTGCCAGCAGCTTCGGGGGGCAGCGGGATGAGCAGTTCTTC.